Listed below are T cell receptor beta chains from one sample, sequenced in a study of Graves' ophthalmopathy and Graves' hyperthyroidism. TCRdb processed the multiplex PCR reads anew with MiXCR; each CDR3 protein has one entry. The data show some 400,000 distinct CDR3 sequences, around 16% seen once. Sequences were obtained from peripheral blood. These receptors were obtained from a woman between 18 and 30 years old with Graves' ophthalmopathy. CDR3s include the opening cysteine and the closing phenylalanine or tryptophan. A D gene is named only where the DNA matches it firmly. Size values are once, few and many counts, or a class for expanded clones, and some rows have none.

TRBV20-1	.	many	TRBJ2-2	TGCAGTGCCCCTTGGGACACCGGGGAGCTGTTTTTT	CSAPWDTGELFF
TRBV7-2	.	many	TRBJ2-7	TGTGCCAGCAGCTTATCCCGTGATTTCTACGAGCAGTACTTC	CASSLSRDFYEQYF
TRBV12-3/TRBV12-4	.	.	TRBJ2-7	TGTGCCAGCAGTTTAGCGGATACCTACGAGCAGTACTTC	CASSLADTYEQYF
TRBV29-1	TRBD1	many	TRBJ1-1	TGCAGCGTCGACTCTTGGGACAGCTCGAACACTGAAGCTTTCTTT	CSVDSWDSSNTEAFF
TRBV15	.	few	TRBJ2-5	TGTGCCACCAGCAGAGATAACGGAGGCCCAGAGACCCAGTACTTC	CATSRDNGGPETQYF
TRBV6-2/TRBV6-3	.	few	TRBJ2-7	TGTGCCAGCAGTTACCGGGTACCCCACGAGCAGTACTTC	CASSYRVPHEQYF
TRBV6-1	TRBD2	.	TRBJ2-3	TGTGCCAGCGGCATATCGTGGCGGGAGGTCCCAGATACGCAGTATTTT	CASGISWREVPDTQYF
TRBV30	TRBD1	.	TRBJ1-2	TGTGCCCGGACAGGACCCGCTAACTATGGCTACACCTTC	CARTGPANYGYTF
TRBV6-4	TRBD2	many	TRBJ2-7	TGTGCCAGCAGAATTCTGGGGTTAGCCTACAGCGGGGGGGAGCAGTACTTC	CASRILGLAYSGGEQYF
TRBV7-3	TRBD1	many	TRBJ1-1	TGTGCCAGCAGCCGCACAGGGGCGGGGAACGCTGAAGCTTTCTTT	CASSRTGAGNAEAFF
TRBV27	.	many	TRBJ1-1	TGTGCCAGCAGTTTCGGGGGGAGTATCGACACTGAAGCTTTCTTT	CASSFGGSIDTEAFF
TRBV6-2/TRBV6-3	.	many	TRBJ2-7	TGTGCCAGCAGTATTGACAGGCCATACGAGCAGTACTTC	CASSIDRPYEQYF
TRBV11-2	TRBD2	many	TRBJ2-5	TGTGCCAGCAGCTTAGTGGGGACTAGCGGGTTCAGCAGGGAGACCCAGTACTTC	CASSLVGTSGFSRETQYF
TRBV20-1	.	.	TRBJ2-7	TGCAGTGCTAGACAGGGGCCGCCTCCGGCCGAGTACTTC	CSARQGPPPAEYF
TRBV28	.	.	TRBJ2-7	TGTGCCACCTCCCCCGGAGCCTACGAGCAGTACTTC	CATSPGAYEQYF
TRBV29-1	.	.	TRBJ2-4	TGCAGCGTTGATGGCGGGGAGAACATTCAGTACTTC	CSVDGGENIQYF
TRBV13	.	many	TRBJ2-5	TGTGCCAGCAGCTTAGGAGATTGGGACCGCCAAGAGACCCAGTACTTC	CASSLGDWDRQETQYF
TRBV18	.	many	TRBJ1-1	TGTGCCAGCTCAGTGACTGTTGGGGACACTGAAGCTTTCTTT	CASSVTVGDTEAFF
TRBV28	.	many	TRBJ2-7	TGTGCCAGCAGTTTATCATCGGGACTGGGGTACTTC	CASSLSSGLGYF
TRBV6-2/TRBV6-3	TRBD2	many	TRBJ2-5	TGTGCCAGCAGCCCCCGGGGGGGCCCGAAGACCCAGTACTTC	CASSPRGGPKTQYF
TRBV5-1	.	many	TRBJ1-4	TGCGCCAGCAGCCCGGGGATCAATGAAAAACTGTTTTTT	CASSPGINEKLFF
TRBV29-1	.	many	TRBJ1-1	TGCAGCGTTCGGGTTCAGGGGCAGGCTGAAGCTTTCTTT	CSVRVQGQAEAFF
TRBV6-2/TRBV6-3	TRBD1	many	TRBJ2-7	TGTGCCAGCAGTTACGCCCCAGGTGGGACAGTATGGGGTTACGAGCAGTACTTC	CASSYAPGGTVWGYEQYF
TRBV6-2/TRBV6-3	.	many	TRBJ1-5	TGTGCCAGCAGTTACCAGGGGCAGGACAGACAGCCCCAGCATTTT	CASSYQGQDRQPQHF
TRBV19	TRBD2	few	TRBJ2-7	TGTGCCAGTAGGCTTGGGGGGGATGCCGTCTACGAGCAGTACTTC	CASRLGGDAVYEQYF
TRBV13	TRBD2	many	TRBJ2-2	TGTGCCAGCAGCCGATCCTCCGGGACTAGCGGGAGTTGGGGGAACACCGGGGAGCTGTTTTTT	CASSRSSGTSGSWGNTGELFF
TRBV28	.	many	TRBJ2-5	TGTGCCAGCGATACCCGGGGACCCGGGACCCAGTACTTC	CASDTRGPGTQYF
TRBV4-1	.	.	TRBJ2-5	TGCGCCAGCAGCCAAGATGGGGTGACCCAAGAGACCCAGTACTTC	CASSQDGVTQETQYF
TRBV7-2	.	many	TRBJ2-5	TGTGCCAGCAGCTTAGGGGCAGCCCAAGAGACCCAGTACTTC	CASSLGAAQETQYF
TRBV2	.	many	TRBJ2-2	TGTGCCAGCAGAGCGGACTGGAACACCGGGGAGCTGTTTTTT	CASRADWNTGELFF
TRBV6-2/TRBV6-3	.	many	TRBJ1-1	TGTGCCAGCGGGTCCGTTCGGACTGAAGCTTTCTTT	CASGSVRTEAFF
TRBV28	.	many	TRBJ2-6	TGTGCCAGCAGTTTTTTGGGCGCCTCTGGGGCCAACGTCCTGACTTTC	CASSFLGASGANVLTF
TRBV19	TRBD1	.	TRBJ2-7	TGTGCCAGTAGCAAGACAGGGGACGAGCAGTACTTC	CASSKTGDEQYF
TRBV7-2	.	many	TRBJ2-2	TGTGCCAGCAGCTTAAAATCTACCGGGGAGCTGTTTTTT	CASSLKSTGELFF
TRBV24-1	TRBD1	many	TRBJ2-5	TGTGCCACCAGTGATTTGCAAGGGGGCGGTGAGACCCAGTACTTC	CATSDLQGGGETQYF
TRBV7-3	.	many	TRBJ2-7	TGTGCCAGCAGCTTGTCAAAGGGGTACGAGCAGTACTTC	CASSLSKGYEQYF
TRBV6-1	TRBD1	.	TRBJ1-2	TGTGCCAGCAGTCCTTGGACAGGGGGCGCGGGGTTAGATGGCTACACCTTC	CASSPWTGGAGLDGYTF
TRBV4-3	TRBD1	many	TRBJ2-6	TGCGCCAGCAGCCAAGATGGACAGGGTGGGGCCAACGTCCTGACTTTC	CASSQDGQGGANVLTF
TRBV12-3/TRBV12-4	.	many	TRBJ1-3	TGTGCCAGCAGTTCTACAGGGACCTCTGGAAACACCATATATTTT	CASSSTGTSGNTIYF
TRBV20-1	TRBD1	many	TRBJ1-6	TGCAGTGCCACCGGGACAGGGCGCTCCTATAATTCACCCCTCCACTTT	CSATGTGRSYNSPLHF
TRBV24-1	.	.	TRBJ1-1	TGTGCCACCTCTGGGGGTAACACTGAAGCTTTCTTT	CATSGGNTEAFF
TRBV18	.	many	TRBJ2-5	TGTGCCAGCTCACCACCGTCAGAGACCCAGTACTTC	CASSPPSETQYF
TRBV2	TRBD1	.	TRBJ2-7	TGTGCCAGCTTACCGGGACAGGGGTCCTACGAGCAGTACTTC	CASLPGQGSYEQYF
TRBV28	TRBD1	many	TRBJ1-1	TGTGCCAGCAGCGGACAGGGGAAGGCTGAAGCTTTCTTT	CASSGQGKAEAFF
TRBV6-5	.	many	TRBJ1-1	TGTGCCGGCACGGAGCCGGGTTCGAACACTGAAGCTTTCTTT	CAGTEPGSNTEAFF
TRBV6-1	.	.	TRBJ2-5	TGTGCCAGCTTCGGGAGACAAGAGACCCAGTACTTC	CASFGRQETQYF